One TCR beta chain is described in this entry. The antigen this receptor binds is unknown. The record has no base qualities; no much larger clone is one base away. TCRbeta CDR3 regions were amplified from genomic DNA using the immunoSEQ Assay, a bias-controlled multiplex PCR. Per the authors' processing: The number of nucleated cells in each sample was estimated from the amplification of reference gene primers within the assay. Sequence reads were collapsed and filtered to measure the absolute abundance of every unique TCRbeta CDR3 rearrangement. For each sample, productive Simpson clonality was calculated as the square root of Simpson's diversity index over productive rearrangements. In TCRdb, the immuneACCESS table is reduced to in-frame sequences with V and J assigned. These tables do not hold every clone; where another copy was compared, an unresolved V gene accounts for under half, and the others remain unexplained. The V and J calls and clone size were taken over from that table, and D and trimming were inferred from the DNA. The sample profile shows around 300,000 clones; almost 90% of them were found once. The ten largest account for 0.95% to 1.3% of the sample.

One collaborating source in Seattle enrolled patients during active infection and followed them longitudinally through the course of disease. Collaborating institutions collected whole blood in K2EDTA tubes following their own protocols. For TCRbeta analysis, collaborator samples were shipped as frozen whole blood, as isolated PBMCs, or as DNA extracted from either sample type. This entry comes from a study of blood T cell repertoires in COVID-19 (dated by TCRdb to 2018 to 2020). In terms of the full investigation: The collaborator samples originated in the United States, Italy and Spain and spanned the acute and convalescent phases of COVID-19. The prospective study material was composed of cDNA or gDNA derived from T cells, B-cell-depleted T cells, or PBMCs. Deeply sampled blood TCRbeta repertoires from subjects exposed to, actively infected with, or recovered from COVID-19 were included in the dataset. The repertoires were released in a freely available public database intended as a resource for research on the immune response to SARS-CoV-2. The samples were drawn from the first 160 participants of the ongoing ImmuneRACE study and from over a thousand subjects provided by 6 global collaborators. Sample metadata almost always included a de-identified subject ID, COVID-19 status, age in years and sex. HLA class I and class II types, where available, came from metadata supplied by the sample provider rather than from assay-based typing. Study-wide findings and limitations: The quantity of clinical and demographic metadata differed by source and by participant and was supplied without curation.

From the germline V gene, CDR1 is MGHRA and CDR2 is YSYEKL. V was cut back by 2 bases and J by 7 bases, leaving a gap of 14 bases between them. The CDR3 goes from the cysteine to the phenylalanine over 15 residues. Of the read, only the CDR3 DNA is kept; its 45 bases are in frame from base 1. Sequenced: peripheral blood. The receptor was derived from a woman between 35 and 50 years old with COVID-19, enrolled during active disease. Here the chain combines TRBV4-1 and TRBJ2-2; TRBD1 is perhaps the D gene, given 7 matching bases. The bases read TGCGCCAGCAGCCAACCCGACAGGGAGGTCGGGGAGCTGTTTTTT. Its amino acids are CASSQPDREVGELFF.